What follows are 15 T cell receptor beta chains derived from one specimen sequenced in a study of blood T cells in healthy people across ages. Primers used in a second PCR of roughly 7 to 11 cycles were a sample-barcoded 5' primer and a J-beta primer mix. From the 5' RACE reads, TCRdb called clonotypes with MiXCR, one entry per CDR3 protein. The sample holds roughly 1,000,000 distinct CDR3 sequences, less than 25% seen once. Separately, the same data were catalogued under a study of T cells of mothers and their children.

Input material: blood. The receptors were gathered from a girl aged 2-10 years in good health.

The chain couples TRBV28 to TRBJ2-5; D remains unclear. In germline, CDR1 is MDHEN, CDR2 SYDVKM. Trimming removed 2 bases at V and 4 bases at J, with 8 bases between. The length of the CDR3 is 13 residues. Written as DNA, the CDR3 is TGTGCCAGCAGTTTACTCAGGATAGAGACCCAGTACTTC. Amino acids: CASSLLRIETQYF.

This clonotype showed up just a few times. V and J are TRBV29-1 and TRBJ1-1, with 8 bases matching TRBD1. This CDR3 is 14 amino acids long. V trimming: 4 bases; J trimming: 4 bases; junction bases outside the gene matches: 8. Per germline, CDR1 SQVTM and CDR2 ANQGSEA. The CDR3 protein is CSVAPLTGATEAFF. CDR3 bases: TGCAGCGTTGCCCCTCTGACAGGGGCCACTGAAGCTTTCTTT.

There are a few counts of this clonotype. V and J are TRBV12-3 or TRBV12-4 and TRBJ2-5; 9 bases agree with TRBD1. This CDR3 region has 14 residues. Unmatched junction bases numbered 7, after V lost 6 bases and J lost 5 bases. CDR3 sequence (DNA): TGTGCCAGCAGGGGGACAGGGACGGGTGAGACCCAGTACTTC. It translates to CASRGTGTGETQYF.

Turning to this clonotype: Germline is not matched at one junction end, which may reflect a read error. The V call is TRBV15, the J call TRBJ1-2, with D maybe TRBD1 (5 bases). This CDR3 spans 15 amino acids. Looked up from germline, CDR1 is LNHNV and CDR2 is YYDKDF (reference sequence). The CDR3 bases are TGCGCCACCAGCAGGGCGGAGGGAGCGTTTTATGGCTACACCTTC. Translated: CATSRAEGAFYGYTF. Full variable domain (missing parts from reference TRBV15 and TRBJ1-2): DAMVIQNPRYQVTQFGKPVTLSCSQTLNHNVMYWYQQKSSQAPKLLFHYYDKDFNNEADTPDNFQSRRPNTSFCFLDIRSPGLGDTAMYLCATSRAEGAFYGYTFGSGTRLTVV.

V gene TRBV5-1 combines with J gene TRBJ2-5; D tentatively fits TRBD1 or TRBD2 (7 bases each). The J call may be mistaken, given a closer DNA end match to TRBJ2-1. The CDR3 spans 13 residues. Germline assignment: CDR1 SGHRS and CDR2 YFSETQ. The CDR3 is CASRQGGSNEQFF. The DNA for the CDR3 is TGCGCCAGCAGGCAGGGGGGGAGCAATGAGCAGTTCTTC.

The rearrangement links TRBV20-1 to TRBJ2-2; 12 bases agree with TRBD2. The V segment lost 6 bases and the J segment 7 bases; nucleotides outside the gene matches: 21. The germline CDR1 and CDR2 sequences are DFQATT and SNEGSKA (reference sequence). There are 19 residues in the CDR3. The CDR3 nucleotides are TGCAGTGCCCCTGCCGTGCTAGCGGGAGGGCCAGAGAGAATCGGGGAGCTGTTTTTT. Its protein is CSAPAVLAGGPERIGELFF.

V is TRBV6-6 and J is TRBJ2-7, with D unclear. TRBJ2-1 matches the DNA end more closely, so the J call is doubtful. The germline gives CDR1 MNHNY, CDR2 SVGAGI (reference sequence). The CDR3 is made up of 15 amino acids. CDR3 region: CASRRSPGDPDEQFF. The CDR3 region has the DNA TGTGCCAGCAGGCGATCCCCCGGAGATCCGGATGAGCAGTTCTTC.

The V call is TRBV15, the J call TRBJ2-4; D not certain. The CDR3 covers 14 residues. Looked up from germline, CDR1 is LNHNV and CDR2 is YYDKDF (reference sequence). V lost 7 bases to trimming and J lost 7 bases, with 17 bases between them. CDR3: CATTLFVRWNIQYF. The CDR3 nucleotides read TGTGCCACCACACTATTTGTCAGATGGAACATTCAGTACTTC.

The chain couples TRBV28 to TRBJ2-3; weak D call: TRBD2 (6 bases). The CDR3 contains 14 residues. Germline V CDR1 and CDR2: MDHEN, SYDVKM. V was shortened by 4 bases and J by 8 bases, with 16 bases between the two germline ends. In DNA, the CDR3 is TGTGCCAGCAGTTCCGGGACTGGCGAGAGTACGCAGTATTTT. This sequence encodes CASSSGTGESTQYF.

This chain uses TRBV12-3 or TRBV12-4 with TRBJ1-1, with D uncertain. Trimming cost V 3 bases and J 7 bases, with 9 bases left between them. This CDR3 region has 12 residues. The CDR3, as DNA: TGTGCCAGCAGTTTTTTTTCAGTTGAAGCTTTCTTT. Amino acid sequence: CASSFFSVEAFF.

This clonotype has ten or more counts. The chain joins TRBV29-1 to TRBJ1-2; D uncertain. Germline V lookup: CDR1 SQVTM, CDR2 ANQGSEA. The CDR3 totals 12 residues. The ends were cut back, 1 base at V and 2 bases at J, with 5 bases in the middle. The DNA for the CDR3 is TGCAGCGTTGAAGGGCTGAACTATGGCTACACCTTC. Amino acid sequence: CSVEGLNYGYTF.

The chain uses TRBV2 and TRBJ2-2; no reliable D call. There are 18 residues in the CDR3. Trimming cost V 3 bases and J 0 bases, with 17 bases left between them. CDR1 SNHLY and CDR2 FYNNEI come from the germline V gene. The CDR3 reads CASSDGLISYANTGELFF. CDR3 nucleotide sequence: TGTGCCAGCAGTGACGGGTTGATTAGCTACGCGAACACCGGGGAGCTGTTTTTT.

This chain's CDR3 is CSVGNGNTIYF. In DNA, the CDR3 is TGCAGCGTTGGGAATGGAAACACCATATATTTT. This chain links TRBV29-1 with TRBJ1-3, with no clear D. Germline V gene data show CDR1 as SQVTM and CDR2 as ANQGSEA. This CDR3 is built from 11 residues. Trimming shortened V by 4 bases and J by 3 bases, and 4 bases separated the two germline ends.

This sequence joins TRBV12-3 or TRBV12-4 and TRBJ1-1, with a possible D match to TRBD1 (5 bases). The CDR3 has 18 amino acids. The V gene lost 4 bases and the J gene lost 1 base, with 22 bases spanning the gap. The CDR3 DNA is TGTGCCAGCAGTTCGGGGTACACCAACAGGCAGACGAACACTGAAGCTTTCTTT. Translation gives CASSSGYTNRQTNTEAFF.

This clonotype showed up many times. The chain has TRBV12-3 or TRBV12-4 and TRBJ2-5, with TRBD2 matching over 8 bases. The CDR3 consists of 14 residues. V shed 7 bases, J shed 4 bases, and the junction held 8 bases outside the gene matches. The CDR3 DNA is TGTGCCAGCAAGATCGGGGGGGGAGGAGAGACCCAGTACTTC. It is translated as CASKIGGGGETQYF.